One T cell receptor (beta chain) is described in this entry. Its specificity is unknown. The table came from immunoSEQ multiplex PCR; TCRdb's copy has only in-frame clones and leaves some out. The sample gives under 65,000 clones, 90% to 95% of which show up once; less than 7% is in the top ten. Germline CDR1 reads LGHNA; CDR2 reads YNFKEQ. CDR3 size: 12 residues. V was shortened by 4 bases and J by 4 bases, with 7 bases between the two germline ends. The data belong to a study of cytomegalovirus exposure and HLA in healthy donors. For the study at large: The 100 to 150 validation repertoires matched the roughly 670 first-cohort repertoires in platform, a later analysis reported. Study-level points and caveats: Altogether, more than 150 TCR beta chains were recorded as cytomegalovirus-associated. Rarity held for most TCR sequences, but there were some public TCRs that occurred in many donors.

The donors were part of the validation cohort of 100 to 150 subjects. That cohort was separate from the first cohort, which comprised under 750 subjects. The sample taken for sequencing was PBMCs. The TCR was taken from a woman aged 18-29 years in good health and CMV-seropositive. The chain recombines TRBV4-2 with TRBJ1-1; possibly TRBD1 for D (5 bases). CDR3 coding DNA: TGTGCCAGCAGCCCGGGGGTCACTGAAGCTTTCTTT. Encoded protein: CASSPGVTEAFF.